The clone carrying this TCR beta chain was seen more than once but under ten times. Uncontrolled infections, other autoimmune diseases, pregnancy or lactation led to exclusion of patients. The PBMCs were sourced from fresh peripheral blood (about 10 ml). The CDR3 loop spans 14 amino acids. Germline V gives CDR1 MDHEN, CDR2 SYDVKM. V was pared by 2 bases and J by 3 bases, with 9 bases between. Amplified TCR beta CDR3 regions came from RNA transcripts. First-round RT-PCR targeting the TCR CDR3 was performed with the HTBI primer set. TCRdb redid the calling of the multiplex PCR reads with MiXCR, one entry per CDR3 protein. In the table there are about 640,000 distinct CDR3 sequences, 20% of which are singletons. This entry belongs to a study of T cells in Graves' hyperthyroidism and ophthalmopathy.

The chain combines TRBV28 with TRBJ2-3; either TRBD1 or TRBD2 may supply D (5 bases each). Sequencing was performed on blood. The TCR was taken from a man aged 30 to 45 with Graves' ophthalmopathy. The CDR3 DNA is TGTGCCAGCAGTTTAGGGGGATTGACAGATACGCAGTATTTT. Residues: CASSLGGLTDTQYF.